Described below is a single T cell receptor beta chain sequence and its context. Germline V CDR1 and CDR2: PRHDT, FYEKMQ (reference sequence). After removal of 0 bases from V and 3 bases from J, the junction contained 7 bases not matched to a gene. The CDR3 extends over 16 amino acids. The sample originates from a study of blood T cell repertoires in COVID-19. Here immunoSEQ multiplex PCR was the method, and the copy in TCRdb shows in-frame clones only, minus some. The data contain just over 150,000 clones, around four fifths of them singletons. The TCR comes from a woman at least 80 years old with acute or convalescent COVID-19. V usage is TRBV13 and J usage is TRBJ1-2, with 7 bases matching TRBD1. Input material: peripheral blood. CDR3 protein: CASSLGAGGLYYGYTF. CDR3 in DNA: TGTGCCAGCAGCTTAGGAGCAGGGGGGCTCTACTATGGCTACACCTTC.